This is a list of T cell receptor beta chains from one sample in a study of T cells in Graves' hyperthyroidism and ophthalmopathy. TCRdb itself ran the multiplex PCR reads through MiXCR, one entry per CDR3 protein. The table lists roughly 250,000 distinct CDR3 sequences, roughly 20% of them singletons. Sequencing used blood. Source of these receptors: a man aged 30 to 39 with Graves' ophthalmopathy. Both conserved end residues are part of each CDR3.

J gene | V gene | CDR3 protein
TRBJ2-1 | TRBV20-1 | CSARAIAGAEQFF
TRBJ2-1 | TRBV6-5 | CASSYSRAGWANEQFF
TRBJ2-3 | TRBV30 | CAWRQIAGYTDTQYF
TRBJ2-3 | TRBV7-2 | CASSWGQLAEDTDTQYF
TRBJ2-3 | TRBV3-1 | CASSPTGPGAPQYF
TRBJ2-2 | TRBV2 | CASSADTNTGELFF
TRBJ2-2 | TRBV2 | CASSELRSGELFF
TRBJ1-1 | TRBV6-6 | CASSYSTDRSLNTEAFF
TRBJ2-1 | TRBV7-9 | CASSGIGGPGRDEQFF
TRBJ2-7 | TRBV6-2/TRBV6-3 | CASSRLAQSSYEQYF
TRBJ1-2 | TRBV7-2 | CASRRENYGYTF
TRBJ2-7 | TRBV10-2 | CASSRGDQGYEQYF
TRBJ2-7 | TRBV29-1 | CSVATSGSYEQYF
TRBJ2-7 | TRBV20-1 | CSARDRQGVTYEQYF
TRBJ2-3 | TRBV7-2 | CASSWGLASTDTQYF